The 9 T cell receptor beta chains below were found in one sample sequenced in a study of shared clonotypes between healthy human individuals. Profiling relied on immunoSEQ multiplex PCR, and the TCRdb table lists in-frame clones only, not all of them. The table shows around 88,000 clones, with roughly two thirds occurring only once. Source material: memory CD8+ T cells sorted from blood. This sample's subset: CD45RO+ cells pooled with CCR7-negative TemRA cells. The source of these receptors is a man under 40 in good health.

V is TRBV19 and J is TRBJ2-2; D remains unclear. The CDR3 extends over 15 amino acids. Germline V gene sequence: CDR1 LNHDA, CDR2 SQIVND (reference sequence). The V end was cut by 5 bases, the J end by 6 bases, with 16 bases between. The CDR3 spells CASSLANSWPGELFF. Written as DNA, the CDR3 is TGTGCCAGTAGTTTGGCAAATTCATGGCCCGGGGAGCTGTTTTTT.

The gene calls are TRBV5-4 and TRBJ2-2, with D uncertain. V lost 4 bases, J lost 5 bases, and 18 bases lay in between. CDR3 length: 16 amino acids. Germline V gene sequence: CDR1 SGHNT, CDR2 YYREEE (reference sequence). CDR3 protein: CASSPGLRFSTGELFF. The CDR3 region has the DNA TGTGCCAGCAGCCCCGGGCTTAGGTTTAGTACCGGGGAGCTGTTTTTT.

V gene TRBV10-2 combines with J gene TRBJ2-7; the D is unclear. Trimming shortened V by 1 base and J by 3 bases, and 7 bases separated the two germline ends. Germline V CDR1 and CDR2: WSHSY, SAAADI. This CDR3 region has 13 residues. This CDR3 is CASSEWANYEQYF. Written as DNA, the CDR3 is TGCGCCAGCAGTGAGTGGGCTAACTACGAGCAGTACTTC.

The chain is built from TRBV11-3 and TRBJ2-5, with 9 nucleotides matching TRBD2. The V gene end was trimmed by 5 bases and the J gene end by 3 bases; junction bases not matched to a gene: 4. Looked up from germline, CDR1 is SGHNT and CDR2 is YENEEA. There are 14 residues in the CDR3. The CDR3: CASSLGGREETQYF. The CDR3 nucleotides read TGTGCCAGCAGCCTCGGCGGGAGGGAAGAGACCCAGTACTTC. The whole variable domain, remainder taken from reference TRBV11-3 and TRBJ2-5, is EAGVVQSPRYKIIEKKQPVAFWCNPISGHNTLYWYLQNLGQGPELLIRYENEEAVDDSQLPKDRFSAERLKGVDSTLKIQPAELGDSAVYLCASSLGGREETQYFGPGTRLLVL.

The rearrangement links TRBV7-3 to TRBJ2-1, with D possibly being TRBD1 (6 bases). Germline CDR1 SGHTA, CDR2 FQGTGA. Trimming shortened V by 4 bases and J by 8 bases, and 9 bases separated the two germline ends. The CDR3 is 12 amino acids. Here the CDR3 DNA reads TGTGCCAGCAGCTCCCGACAGGATGAGCAGTTCTTC. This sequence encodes CASSSRQDEQFF.

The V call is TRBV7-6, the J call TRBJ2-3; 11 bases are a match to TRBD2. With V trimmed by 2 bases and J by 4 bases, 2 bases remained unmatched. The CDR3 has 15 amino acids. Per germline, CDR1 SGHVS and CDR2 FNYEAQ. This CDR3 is CASSLLAGGADTQYF. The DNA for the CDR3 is TGTGCCAGCAGCTTACTAGCGGGAGGCGCAGATACGCAGTATTTT.

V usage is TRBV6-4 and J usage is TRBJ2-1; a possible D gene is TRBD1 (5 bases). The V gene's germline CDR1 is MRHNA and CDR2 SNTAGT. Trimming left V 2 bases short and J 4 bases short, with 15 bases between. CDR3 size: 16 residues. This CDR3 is CASSDGSQGSYNEQFF. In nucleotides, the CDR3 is TGTGCCAGCAGTGACGGAAGTCAGGGTTCGTACAATGAGCAGTTCTTC.

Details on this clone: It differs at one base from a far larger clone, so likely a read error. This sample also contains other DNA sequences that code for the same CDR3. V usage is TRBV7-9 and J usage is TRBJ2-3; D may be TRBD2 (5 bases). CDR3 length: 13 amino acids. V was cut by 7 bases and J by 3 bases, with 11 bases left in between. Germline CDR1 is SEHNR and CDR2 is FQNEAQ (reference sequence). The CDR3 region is CASTTLATDTQYF. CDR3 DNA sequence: TGTGCCAGCACCACTCTAGCAACAGATACGCAGTATTTT.

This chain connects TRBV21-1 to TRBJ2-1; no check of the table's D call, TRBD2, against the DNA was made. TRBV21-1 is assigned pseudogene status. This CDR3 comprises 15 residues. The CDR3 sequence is CASRGEREEYNEQFF. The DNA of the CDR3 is TGTGCCAGCAGAGGCGAGCGGGAGGAGTACAATGAGCAGTTCTTC.